These 29 T cell receptor beta chains came from one sample sequenced in a study of blood T cells in healthy people across ages. Using a J-beta primer mix together with a sample-barcoded 5' primer, a second PCR was run for about 6 to 12 cycles. TCRdb independently ran MiXCR on the 5' RACE reads; one entry per CDR3 protein. The repertoire includes roughly 1.6 million distinct CDR3 sequences, about 31% of them detected once, and 10% to 12% sits in the top ten. The sequenced sample consisted of blood. Receptors originate from a woman younger than 45 in good health.

This rearrangement joins TRBV2 to TRBJ1-1; D is ambiguous. The CDR3 sequence is 14 residues long. CDR1 is SNHLY, CDR2 FYNNEI, per germline. V gave up 2 bases and J gave up 1 base, with 8 bases separating them. The CDR3 reads CASSEQESNTEAFF. CDR3 sequence (DNA): TGTGCCAGCAGTGAACAGGAGTCGAACACTGAAGCTTTCTTT.

As to this clonotype: At one boundary the junction diverges from the germline segment, which might be a read error. The chain links TRBV5-1 to TRBJ2-1; 10 bases map to TRBD1. The CDR3 runs 15 residues. Germline V gene sequence: CDR1 SGHRS, CDR2 YFSETQ. CDR3: CACSFGQGGYNEQFF. The CDR3 DNA reads TGCGCCTGCAGCTTCGGACAGGGGGGCTACAATGAGCAGTTCTTC.

This clonotype was recorded a few times. This chain connects TRBV6-1 to TRBJ2-5; no definite D call. V was clipped by 0 bases and J by 3 bases, with 8 bases between them. The CDR3 is 14 amino acids. Germline CDR1 MNHNS, CDR2 SASEGT. Written as DNA, the CDR3 is TGTGCCAGCAGTGAAGCCTGGTTGGAAGAGACCCAGTACTTC. As protein: CASSEAWLEETQYF.

This clonotype has more than one count but fewer than ten. V and J are TRBV27 and TRBJ2-7, with 7 bases lining up with TRBD1. Germline V gene lookup returns CDR1 MNHEY and CDR2 SMNVEV (reference sequence). V shed 6 bases and J 2 bases; nucleotides not matched to a gene: 7. The CDR3 runs to 14 residues. The CDR3 DNA reads TGTGCCAGCAGGTCGACAGGGAGTCCCTACGAGCAGTACTTC. Its translation is CASRSTGSPYEQYF.

The J gene is TRBJ2-7, the V gene TRBV5-1; D might be TRBD2 (5 bases). Trimming removed 4 bases at V and 4 bases at J, with 15 bases between. From germline, CDR1 is SGHRS and CDR2 YFSETQ. The CDR3 runs to 14 residues. The CDR3 sequence: CASSPRGHNYEQYF. CDR3 in DNA: TGCGCCAGCAGCCCGCGAGGGCATAATTACGAGCAGTACTTC.

This clonotype was observed at least ten times. The chain has TRBV4-1 and TRBJ2-5; the D is unclear. The V gene lost 6 bases and the J gene lost 1 base, with 9 bases spanning the gap. The CDR3 has 13 residues. Germline CDR1 MGHRA, CDR2 YSYEKL. CDR3 protein: CASRQRLQETQYF. The CDR3 coding sequence is TGCGCCAGCAGGCAAAGACTCCAAGAGACCCAGTACTTC.

There are a few counts of this clonotype. This chain joins TRBV18 and TRBJ2-7; D is perhaps TRBD2 (5 bases). The CDR3 extends over 13 amino acids. V was cut by 2 bases and J by 6 bases, with 11 bases left in between. In germline, CDR1 is KGHSH, CDR2 LQKENI. This CDR3 is CASSPTGKSEQYF. The CDR3 DNA reads as TGTGCCAGCTCACCAACGGGGAAAAGCGAGCAGTACTTC.

The sample holds a few counts of this clonotype. The genes are TRBV10-3 and TRBJ2-2; 8 nucleotides agree with TRBD2. The CDR3 spans 17 residues. Trimming took 6 bases from V and 1 from J; bases not matched to a gene: 10. CDR1 is ENHRY, CDR2 SYGVKD, per germline. CDR3 DNA sequence: TGTGCCATCAGGGACCCACTAGCGGATAGGAACACCGGGGAGCTGTTTTTT. This sequence encodes CAIRDPLADRNTGELFF.

The sample holds many counts of this clonotype. At one end the junction does not follow the germline gene, possibly because of a read error. CDR3 in amino acids: CASSPTSGGPYNEQFF. CDR3 bases: TGCGCCAGCAGCCCTACTAGCGGGGGGCCGTACAATGAGCAGTTCTTC. J is TRBJ2-1 and V is TRBV6-5; TRBD2 agrees at 12 bases. CDR3 length equals 16 residues. In germline, CDR1 is MNHEY, CDR2 SVGAGI.

The chain links TRBV7-9 to TRBJ1-5; D not certain. Germline CDR1 SEHNR, CDR2 FQNEAQ (reference sequence). The V end lost 11 bases, the J end lost 1 base, and 12 bases lay between the germline ends. The CDR3 extends over 13 amino acids. CDR3 coding DNA: TGTGCCGCCAGCTTACTAAGCAATCAGCCCCAGCATTTT. It yields the protein CAASLLSNQPQHF.

The chain joins TRBV28 to TRBJ1-2; no reliable D call. With 5 bases removed from V and 5 bases from J, the gap between germline ends came to 18 bases. Germline CDR1 reads MDHEN; CDR2 reads SYDVKM. The CDR3 spans 15 residues. CDR3 sequence (DNA): TGTGCCAGCAGTCCGCCCGGGTCGAATGCATATGGCTACACCTTC. The encoded protein is CASSPPGSNAYGYTF.

This clonotype was observed a handful of times. V is TRBV5-1 and J is TRBJ2-7; 11 bases fit TRBD1. The CDR3 extends over 16 amino acids. Germline V gene data show CDR1 as SGHRS and CDR2 as YFSETQ. V was pared by 0 bases and J by 3 bases, with 5 bases of the junction left unmatched. CDR3 coding DNA: TGCGCCAGCAGCTTGGACGGGACAGGGGGGTTCTACGAGCAGTACTTC. Translation gives CASSLDGTGGFYEQYF.

The chain combines TRBV12-3 or TRBV12-4 with TRBJ2-5; the D is unclear. The V end was cut by 8 bases, the J end by 5 bases, with 15 bases between. The CDR3 runs to 13 residues. CDR3 bases: TGTGCCAGCTCCACCGCTAGAAAGGAGACCCAGTACTTC. The encoded protein is CASSTARKETQYF.

For this clonotype: The junction departs from the called germline gene at one end, perhaps through a read error. The V and J genes are TRBV2 and TRBJ1-5, with D possibly TRBD1 on 5 matching bases. Germline V gives CDR1 SNHLY, CDR2 FYNNEI. CDR3 length: 14 amino acids. In DNA form, the CDR3 reads TGTGCCGGCAGTGCCGACAGACTAAATCAGCCCCAGCATTTT. Protein sequence: CAGSADRLNQPQHF.

Concerning this clonotype: The germline gene is not matched at one end of the junction; a read error may be the cause. CDR3 protein: CASGLDSRGLRNTEAFF. CDR3 DNA: TGTGCCAGCGGCTTAGATAGTCGCGGTTTGAGGAACACTGAAGCTTTCTTT. The gene calls are TRBV7-9 and TRBJ1-1; D unresolved. Germline V gives CDR1 SEHNR, CDR2 FQNEAQ (reference sequence). This CDR3 comprises 17 residues. Based on the CDR3 plus reference TRBV7-9 and TRBJ1-1, the full variable domain is DTGVSQNPRHKITKRGQNVTFRCDPISEHNRLYWYRQTLGQGPEFLTYFQNEAQLEKSRLLSDRFSAERPKGSFSTLEIQRTEQGDSAMYLCASGLDSRGLRNTEAFFGQGTRLTVV.

The rearrangement links TRBV7-2 to TRBJ2-7, with 9 nucleotides matching TRBD1. V gave up 7 bases and J gave up 3 bases; unmatched junction bases: 7. There are 14 residues in the CDR3. Germline V gene data show CDR1 as SGHTA and CDR2 as FQGNSA. For the CDR3, the DNA is TGTGCCAGCACCTACCGGGACAGGGTCTACGAGCAGTACTTC. This gives the protein CASTYRDRVYEQYF.

This clonotype was observed many times. V usage is TRBV5-1 and J usage is TRBJ2-1; 9 bases agree with TRBD2. J gave up 1 base and V 4 bases, and 3 bases lay outside the gene matches. CDR1 is SGHRS and CDR2 is YFSETQ in the germline V gene. CDR3 length: 15 residues. The CDR3 nucleotides read TGCGCCAGCAGCATGGCGGGGGGGTCCTACAATGAGCAGTTCTTC. Protein sequence: CASSMAGGSYNEQFF.

This clonotype was seen only a few times. The chain employs TRBV28 and TRBJ2-3; D gene unclear. The CDR3 is 16 amino acids. CDR1 is MDHEN and CDR2 is SYDVKM in the germline V gene. V was trimmed by 3 bases and J by 2 bases, leaving 15 bases between them. CDR3 sequence reads: CASSFGRISTTDTQYF. The CDR3 DNA sequence: TGTGCCAGCAGTTTTGGCCGTATCTCTACCACAGATACGCAGTATTTT. Variable domain in full (rest from reference TRBV28 and TRBJ2-3): DVKVTQSSRYLVKRTGEKVFLECVQDMDHENMFWYRQDPGLGLRLIYFSYDVKMKEKGDIPEGYSVSREKKERFSLILESASTNQTSMYLCASSFGRISTTDTQYFGPGTRLTVL.

With regard to this clonotype: This may be a read error, as it is one base from a much larger clone. This chain links TRBV27 with TRBJ2-1; tentatively, D is TRBD1 or TRBD2 (5 bases each). Germline CDR1 and CDR2: MNHEY and SMNVEV (reference sequence). The CDR3 totals 11 residues. Trimming stripped 7 bases from V and 6 bases from J, with 7 bases between. The CDR3 DNA follows: TGTGCCAGCAAGAGGGGCAATGAGCAGTTCTTC. It yields the protein CASKRGNEQFF.

The chain employs TRBV4-1 and TRBJ1-2, with D unclear. CDR3 size: 13 residues. Germline loops: CDR1 MGHRA, CDR2 YSYEKL. Between the trimmed V and J ends, which lost 0 bases and 5 bases, there was a span of 7 bases. This CDR3 is CASSQEERYGYTF. CDR3 sequence (DNA): TGCGCCAGCAGCCAAGAAGAGAGGTATGGCTACACCTTC.

CDR3 sequence (DNA): TGTGCCACCCAGACAGGGTTTAGGAGCAATCAGCCCCAGCATTTT. Translated: CATQTGFRSNQPQHF. The J gene is TRBJ1-5, the V gene TRBV5-8; 7 nucleotides line up with TRBD1. CDR1 SGHTS and CDR2 YDEGEE come from the germline V gene. CDR3 size: 15 residues. The ends lost 9 bases at V and 1 base at J; junction bases unmatched: 10.

This chain uses TRBV4-1 with TRBJ1-5, with 8 bases fitting TRBD1. This CDR3 has 16 amino acids. The germline V gene has CDR1 MGHRA and CDR2 YSYEKL. J lost 0 bases, V lost 4 bases, and 5 bases had no gene match. This CDR3 is CASSPRTGNSNQPQHF. CDR3 nucleotide sequence: TGCGCCAGCAGCCCGCGGACAGGGAATAGCAATCAGCCCCAGCATTTT.

V usage is TRBV27 and J usage is TRBJ1-2; no definite D call. Germline CDR1 reads MNHEY; CDR2 reads SMNVEV (reference sequence). This CDR3 comprises 15 residues. Trimming pared 5 bases from V and 4 bases from J, leaving 17 bases between. The CDR3 is CASSPTTLAVYGYTF. The CDR3 region has the DNA TGTGCCAGCAGTCCGACAACCCTGGCGGTCTATGGCTACACCTTC.

The table lists this clonotype with a count of one. The rearrangement links TRBV2 to TRBJ1-2; tentatively, D is TRBD1 (5 bases). Trimming shortened V by 6 bases and J by 0 bases, and 11 bases separated the two germline ends. In germline, CDR1 is SNHLY, CDR2 FYNNEI. The CDR3 runs to 14 residues. The CDR3 nucleotides are TGTGCCAGCAGGGGGGACCGTGCTAACTATGGCTACACCTTC. Translated: CASRGDRANYGYTF.

A few counts support this clonotype. The rearrangement links TRBV12-3 or TRBV12-4 to TRBJ2-5; 9 bases agree with TRBD1. V lost 3 bases and J lost 4; bases outside the gene matches: 6. The CDR3 runs 15 residues. The CDR3 spells CASSLGTGRGETQYF. Here the CDR3 DNA reads TGTGCCAGCAGTTTGGGGACAGGGAGGGGAGAGACCCAGTACTTC.

V and J are TRBV25-1 and TRBJ1-1; 9 nucleotides match TRBD1. Germline loops: CDR1 MGHDK, CDR2 SYGVNS. Trimming removed 6 bases from V and 5 bases from J; junction bases left unmatched: 13. The CDR3 runs to 16 residues. CDR3 region: CASRPPPYRGRTEAFF. CDR3 nucleotides: TGTGCCAGCAGGCCCCCCCCCTACAGGGGGCGGACTGAAGCTTTCTTT.

The V gene is TRBV5-1, the J gene TRBJ1-1; weak D call: TRBD1 (6 bases). The CDR3 contains 17 residues. Germline V gene sequence: CDR1 SGHRS, CDR2 YFSETQ. Trimming cost V 4 bases and J 0 bases, with 19 bases left between them. The chain's CDR3 is CASSPRGVESMNTEAFF. The DNA for the CDR3 is TGCGCCAGCAGCCCGAGGGGGGTAGAGTCAATGAACACTGAAGCTTTCTTT.

In this sample, this clonotype turned up a few times. The chain links TRBV7-6 to TRBJ2-7; a weak D match, TRBD2 (5 bases). CDR1 and CDR2 from the germline V gene are SGHVS and FNYEAQ. V lost 3 bases and J 2 bases, leaving 8 bases between the germline ends. This CDR3 spans 13 amino acids. The CDR3 loop reads CASSLDFPYEQYF. CDR3 DNA: TGTGCCAGCAGCTTGGACTTCCCCTACGAGCAGTACTTC.

The table lists this clonotype with a few counts. CDR3 loop: CSGFSWTGGMNTEAFF. The CDR3 nucleotides are TGCAGTGGGTTTAGTTGGACAGGGGGAATGAACACTGAAGCTTTCTTT. The chain has TRBV20-1 and TRBJ1-1; 10 positions match TRBD1. Germline lookup yields CDR1 DFQATT and CDR2 SNEGSKA (reference sequence). This CDR3 comprises 16 residues. V gave up 7 bases and J gave up 0 bases; unmatched junction bases: 11.